Listed here are 11 T cell receptor beta chains from one sample, sequenced in a study of blood T cell repertoires in COVID-19. The protocol was immunoSEQ multiplex PCR, while the TCRdb copy is restricted to in-frame clones and leaves out a portion. Of under 300,000 clones in the sample, about 88% were seen once. The sample taken for sequencing was PBMCs or T cells enriched from blood (not recorded which). These receptors came from a woman between 50 and 59 years old who had recovered from COVID-19.

This chain joins TRBV30 and TRBJ1-2; 9 bases are a match to TRBD1. CDR3 length: 14 residues. Germline CDR1 reads GTSNPN; CDR2 reads SVGIG (reference sequence). With 4 bases clipped from V and 7 bases from J, the junction kept 10 bases outside the gene matches. CDR3 sequence (DNA): TGTGCCTGGACCCAAAACAGGGGGCTCGGTGGCTACACCTTC. Its translation is CAWTQNRGLGGYTF.

The genes are TRBV10-3 and TRBJ2-7, with D possibly matching TRBD2 (5 bases). Trimming removed 2 bases at V and 0 bases at J, with 5 bases between. Germline V gives CDR1 ENHRY, CDR2 SYGVKD. This CDR3 spans 13 amino acids. CDR3 sequence reads: CAISEGSSYEQYF. The CDR3 nucleotides are TGTGCCATCAGTGAGGGGAGCTCCTACGAGCAGTACTTC.

This chain connects TRBV5-4 to TRBJ1-2, with TRBD1 identical over 7 bases. Germline CDR1 reads SGHNT; CDR2 reads YYREEE (reference sequence). V trimming: 4 bases; J trimming: 4 bases; junction bases outside the gene matches: 13. The CDR3 has 16 amino acids. CDR3 nucleotides: TGTGCCAGCAGCCAATCAGCACCAGGGGGAGGCTATGGCTACACCTTC. Translation gives CASSQSAPGGGYGYTF.

This clone was detected a few times. This chain joins TRBV29-1 and TRBJ2-2; 11 bases match TRBD1. V dropped 6 bases and J dropped 6; count of bases not matched to a gene: 3. Germline CDR1 reads SQVTM; CDR2 reads ANQGSEA. The CDR3 consists of 13 residues. The CDR3 reads CSVWDRGSGELFF. CDR3 coding DNA: TGCAGCGTCTGGGACAGGGGGTCCGGGGAGCTGTTTTTT.

This chain connects TRBV27 to TRBJ2-3, with 7 bases lining up with TRBD2. The CDR3 is 15 residues long. The germline gives CDR1 MNHEY, CDR2 SMNVEV (reference sequence). The trim removed 3 bases at V and 0 bases at J, leaving 3 bases unmatched. The CDR3 region is CASSFGGGSTDTQYF. In nucleotides, the CDR3 is TGTGCCAGCAGTTTCGGGGGAGGGAGCACAGATACGCAGTATTTT.

This clone was seen once. The V gene is TRBV28, the J gene TRBJ1-1; D possibly corresponds to TRBD1 (5 bases). The germline CDR1 and CDR2 sequences are MDHEN and SYDVKM. V was cut by 4 bases and J by 10 bases, with 16 bases left in between. The CDR3 contains 13 residues. The CDR3 is CASSSGIMGRAFF. As DNA, the CDR3 is TGTGCCAGCAGTTCCGGTATTATGGGGCGAGCTTTCTTT.

The chain is built from TRBV21-1 and TRBJ1-5; TRBD1 is the table's D call, not checked against the DNA. TRBV21-1 represents a pseudogene. The CDR3 is 16 residues long. CDR3 nucleotides: TGTGCCAGCAGCAAGGCCGGGACAAACTCCAATCAGCCCCAGCATTTT. It yields the protein CASSKAGTNSNQPQHF.

This clone was counted between two and nine times. V usage is TRBV9 and J usage is TRBJ2-3, with D tentatively TRBD2 (6 bases). The V and J ends lost 1 base and 3 bases respectively, with 15 bases between them. Germline loops: CDR1 SGDLS, CDR2 YYNGEE. This CDR3 contains 16 residues. The CDR3 sequence is CASSVSSGSSTDTQYF. The CDR3 nucleotides are TGTGCCAGCAGCGTATCCTCCGGGAGCTCGACAGATACGCAGTATTTT.

The CDR3 is CASSPRAGDGTEAFF. In DNA, the CDR3 is TGTGCCAGCTCACCCAGGGCAGGGGATGGCACTGAAGCTTTCTTT. This chain uses TRBV18 with TRBJ1-1; D perhaps matches TRBD1 (6 bases). Trimming cost V 3 bases and J 4 bases, with 15 bases left between them. Germline V lookup: CDR1 KGHSH, CDR2 LQKENI. This CDR3 is built from 15 residues.

The chain recombines TRBV28 with TRBJ2-1; D is perhaps TRBD2 (7 bases). Trimming stripped 5 bases from V and 5 bases from J, with 19 bases between. Germline-derived CDR1 and CDR2 are MDHEN and SYDVKM. The CDR3 spans 16 residues. CDR3 in amino acids: CASSTPGRGADNEQFF. CDR3 sequence (DNA): TGTGCCAGCAGTACCCCCGGCCGGGGGGCCGACAATGAGCAGTTCTTC. The whole variable domain, remainder taken from reference TRBV28 and TRBJ2-1, is DVKVTQSSRYLVKRTGEKVFLECVQDMDHENMFWYRQDPGLGLRLIYFSYDVKMKEKGDIPEGYSVSREKKERFSLILESASTNQTSMYLCASSTPGRGADNEQFFGPGTRLTVL.

This chain connects TRBV5-1 to TRBJ1-4; 9 bases align to TRBD1. The germline CDR1 and CDR2 sequences are SGHRS and YFSETQ. The CDR3 consists of 14 residues. After removal of 2 bases from V and 10 bases from J, the junction contained 6 bases not matched to a gene. CDR3 sequence reads: CASSLGTGSGKLFF. In nucleotides, the CDR3 is TGCGCCAGCAGCTTAGGGACAGGGAGTGGAAAACTGTTTTTT.